The sequence of this T cell receptor (beta chain) was determined in a study of shared clonotypes between healthy human individuals. Genomic DNA per cell subset filled all wells of several immunoSEQ plates. How the authors handled the data: Filtering differed, since immunoSEQ gave only junction sequences and no quality scores. Using immunoSEQ multiplex PCR, the repertoire was profiled, and TCRdb retains in-frame clones only, with some absent. The DNA gave D and trimming, while V, J and clone size come from that table. The data hold under 600,000 clones, with nearly 80% observed a single time. The clonotype was recovered from a woman aged 35 to 49 in good health. Some clones in this sample may be carry-over from other donors' samples. The sequencing sample was made of PBMCs.

In DNA form, the CDR3 reads TGTGCCAGCAGTGGGGTAGCGGGAGGGCGGGAGACCCAGTACTTC. Residues: CASSGVAGGRETQYF. This rearrangement joins TRBV2 to TRBJ2-5; 11 nucleotides align to TRBD2. There are 15 residues in the CDR3. CDR1 and CDR2 (germline): SNHLY, FYNNEI. V shed 4 bases, J shed 5 bases, and the junction held 6 bases outside the gene matches.